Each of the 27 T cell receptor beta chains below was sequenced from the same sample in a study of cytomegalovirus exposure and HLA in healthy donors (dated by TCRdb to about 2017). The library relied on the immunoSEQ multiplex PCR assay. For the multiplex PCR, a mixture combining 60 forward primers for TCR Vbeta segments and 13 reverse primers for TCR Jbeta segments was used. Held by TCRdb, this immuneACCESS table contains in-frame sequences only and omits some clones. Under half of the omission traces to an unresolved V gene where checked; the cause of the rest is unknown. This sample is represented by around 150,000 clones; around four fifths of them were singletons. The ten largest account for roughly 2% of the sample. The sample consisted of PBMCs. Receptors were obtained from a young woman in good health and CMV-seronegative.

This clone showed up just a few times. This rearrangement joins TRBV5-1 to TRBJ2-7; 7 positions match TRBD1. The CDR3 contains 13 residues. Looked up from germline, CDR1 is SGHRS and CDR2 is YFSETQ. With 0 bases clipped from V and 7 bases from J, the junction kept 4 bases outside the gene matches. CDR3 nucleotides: TGCGCCAGCAGCTTGGGGGCGGACAGGGAGCAGTACTTC. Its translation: CASSLGADREQYF.

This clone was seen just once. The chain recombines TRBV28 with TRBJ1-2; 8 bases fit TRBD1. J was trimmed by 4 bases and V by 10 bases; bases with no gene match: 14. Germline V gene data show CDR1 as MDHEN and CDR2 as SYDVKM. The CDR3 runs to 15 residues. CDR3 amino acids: CATADGRTGIYGYTF. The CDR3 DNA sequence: TGTGCCACTGCAGACGGACGGACAGGGATCTATGGCTACACCTTC.

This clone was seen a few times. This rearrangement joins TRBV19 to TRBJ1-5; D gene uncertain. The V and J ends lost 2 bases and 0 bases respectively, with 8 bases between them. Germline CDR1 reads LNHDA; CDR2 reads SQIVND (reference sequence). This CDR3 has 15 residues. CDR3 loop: CASSIIWASNQPQHF. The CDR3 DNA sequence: TGTGCCAGTAGTATAATATGGGCTAGCAATCAGCCCCAGCATTTT.

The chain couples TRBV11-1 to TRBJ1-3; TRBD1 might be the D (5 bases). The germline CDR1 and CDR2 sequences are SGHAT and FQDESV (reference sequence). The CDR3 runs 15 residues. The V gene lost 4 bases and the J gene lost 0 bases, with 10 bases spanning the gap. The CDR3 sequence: CASSSLGDSGNTIYF. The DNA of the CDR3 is TGTGCCAGCAGCTCTCTAGGGGACTCTGGAAACACCATATATTTT.

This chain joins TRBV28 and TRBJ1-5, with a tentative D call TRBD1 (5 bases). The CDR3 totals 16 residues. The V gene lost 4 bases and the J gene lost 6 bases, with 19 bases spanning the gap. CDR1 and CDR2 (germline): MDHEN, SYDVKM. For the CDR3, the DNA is TGTGCCAGCAGTTCCCAGGGTCTTGGGGCCGGTCAGCCCCAGCATTTT. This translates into CASSSQGLGAGQPQHF. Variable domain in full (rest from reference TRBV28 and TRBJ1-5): DVKVTQSSRYLVKRTGEKVFLECVQDMDHENMFWYRQDPGLGLRLIYFSYDVKMKEKGDIPEGYSVSREKKERFSLILESASTNQTSMYLCASSSQGLGAGQPQHFGDGTRLSIL.

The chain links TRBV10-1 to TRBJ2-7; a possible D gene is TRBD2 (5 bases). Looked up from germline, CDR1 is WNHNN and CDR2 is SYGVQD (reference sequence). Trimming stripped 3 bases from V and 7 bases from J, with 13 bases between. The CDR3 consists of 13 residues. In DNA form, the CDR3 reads TGCGCCAGCAGTGAAACCGAGAGAGGGGAGCAGTACTTC. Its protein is CASSETERGEQYF.

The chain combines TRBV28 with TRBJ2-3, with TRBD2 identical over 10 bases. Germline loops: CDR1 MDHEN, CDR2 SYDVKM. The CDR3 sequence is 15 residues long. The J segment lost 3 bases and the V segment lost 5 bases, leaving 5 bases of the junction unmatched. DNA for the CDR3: TGTGCCAGCAGTAGCGGGAGGGCCGGTACAGATACGCAGTATTTT. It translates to CASSSGRAGTDTQYF.

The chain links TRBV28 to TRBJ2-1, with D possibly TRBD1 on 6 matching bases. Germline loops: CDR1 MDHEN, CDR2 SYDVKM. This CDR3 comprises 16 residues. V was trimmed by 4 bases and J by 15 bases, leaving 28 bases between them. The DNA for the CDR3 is TGTGCCAGCAGTTATGGCAGGGGCCGCGGCTGGGACCTGAGGTTCTTC. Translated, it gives CASSYGRGRGWDLRFF.

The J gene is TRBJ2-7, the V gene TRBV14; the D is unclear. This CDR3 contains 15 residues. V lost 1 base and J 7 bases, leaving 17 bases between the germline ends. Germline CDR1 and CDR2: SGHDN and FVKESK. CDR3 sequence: CASSQVGPNLGEQYF. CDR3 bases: TGTGCCAGCAGCCAAGTTGGTCCTAACCTCGGGGAGCAGTACTTC.

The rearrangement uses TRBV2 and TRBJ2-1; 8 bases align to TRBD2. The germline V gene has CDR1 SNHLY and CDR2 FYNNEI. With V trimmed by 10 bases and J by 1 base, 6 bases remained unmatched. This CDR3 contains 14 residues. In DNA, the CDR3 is TGTGCCAACCAGCGGGAGCGGTCCTACAATGAGCAGTTCTTC. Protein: CANQRERSYNEQFF.

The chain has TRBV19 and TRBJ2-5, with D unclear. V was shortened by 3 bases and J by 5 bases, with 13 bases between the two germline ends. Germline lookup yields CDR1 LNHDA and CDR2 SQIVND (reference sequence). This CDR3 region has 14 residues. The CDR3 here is CASSIPGLPETQYF. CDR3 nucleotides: TGTGCCAGTAGTATCCCCGGGTTACCGGAGACCCAGTACTTC.

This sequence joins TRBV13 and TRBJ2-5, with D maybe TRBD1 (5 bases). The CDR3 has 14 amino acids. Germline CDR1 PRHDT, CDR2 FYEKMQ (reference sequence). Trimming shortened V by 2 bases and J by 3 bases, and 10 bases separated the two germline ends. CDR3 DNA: TGTGCCAGCAGCTTATCCACAGGAAAAGAGACCCAGTACTTC. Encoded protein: CASSLSTGKETQYF.

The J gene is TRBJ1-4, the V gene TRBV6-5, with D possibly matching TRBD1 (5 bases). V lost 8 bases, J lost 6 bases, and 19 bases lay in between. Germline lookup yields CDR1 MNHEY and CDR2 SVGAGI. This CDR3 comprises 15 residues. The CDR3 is CASRGGHPGHEKLFF. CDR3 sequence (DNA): TGTGCCAGCCGTGGTGGACATCCAGGGCATGAAAAACTGTTTTTT.

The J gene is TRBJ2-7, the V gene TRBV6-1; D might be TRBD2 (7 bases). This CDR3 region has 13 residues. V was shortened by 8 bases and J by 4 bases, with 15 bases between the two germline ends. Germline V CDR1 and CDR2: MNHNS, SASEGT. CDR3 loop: CASLRGGRYEQYF. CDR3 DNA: TGTGCCAGCCTGAGGGGGGGCAGGTACGAGCAGTACTTC.

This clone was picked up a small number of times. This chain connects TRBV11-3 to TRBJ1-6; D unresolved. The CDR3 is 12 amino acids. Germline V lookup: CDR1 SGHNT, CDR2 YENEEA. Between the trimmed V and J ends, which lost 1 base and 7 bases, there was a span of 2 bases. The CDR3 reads CASSLANSPLHF. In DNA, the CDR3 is TGTGCCAGCAGCTTAGCAAATTCACCCCTCCACTTT.

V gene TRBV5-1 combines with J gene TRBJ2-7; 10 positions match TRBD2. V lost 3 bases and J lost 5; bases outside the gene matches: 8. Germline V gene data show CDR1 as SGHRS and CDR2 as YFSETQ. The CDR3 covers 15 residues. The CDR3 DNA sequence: TGCGCCAGCAGCTCGGACAGCGGGAGGGGGCACGAGCAGTACTTC. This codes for CASSSDSGRGHEQYF.

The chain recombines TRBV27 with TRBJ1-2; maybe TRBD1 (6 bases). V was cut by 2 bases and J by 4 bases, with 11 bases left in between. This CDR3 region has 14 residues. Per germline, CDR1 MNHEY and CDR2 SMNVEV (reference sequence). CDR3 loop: CASSLLGASYGYTF. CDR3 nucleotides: TGTGCCAGCAGTTTACTGGGGGCTAGCTATGGCTACACCTTC.

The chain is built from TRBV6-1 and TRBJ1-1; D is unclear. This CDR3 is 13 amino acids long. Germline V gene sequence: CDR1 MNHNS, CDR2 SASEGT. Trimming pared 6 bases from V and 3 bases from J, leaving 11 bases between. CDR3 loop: CASRSLSYTEAFF. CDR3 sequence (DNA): TGTGCCAGCAGGTCTCTATCGTACACTGAAGCTTTCTTT.

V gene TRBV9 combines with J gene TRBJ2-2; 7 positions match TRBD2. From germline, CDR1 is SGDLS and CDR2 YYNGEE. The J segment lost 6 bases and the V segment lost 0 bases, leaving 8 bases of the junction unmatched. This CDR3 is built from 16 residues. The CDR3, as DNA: TGTGCCAGCAGCGTAGGGCCCGGGACTAATGCCGGGGAGCTGTTTTTT. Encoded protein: CASSVGPGTNAGELFF.

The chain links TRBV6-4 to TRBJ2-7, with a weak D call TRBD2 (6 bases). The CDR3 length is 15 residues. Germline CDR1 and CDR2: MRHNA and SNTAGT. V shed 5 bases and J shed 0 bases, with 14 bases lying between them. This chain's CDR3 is CASSPQGGSSYEQYF. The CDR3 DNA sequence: TGTGCCAGCAGTCCCCAAGGAGGGAGCTCCTACGAGCAGTACTTC.

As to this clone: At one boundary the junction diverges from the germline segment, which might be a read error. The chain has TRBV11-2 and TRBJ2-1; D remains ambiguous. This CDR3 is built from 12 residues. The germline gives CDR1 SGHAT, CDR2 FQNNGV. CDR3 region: CASSLTGNERFF. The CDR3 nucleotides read TGTGCCAGCAGTCTGACCGGCAATGAGCGGTTCTTC.

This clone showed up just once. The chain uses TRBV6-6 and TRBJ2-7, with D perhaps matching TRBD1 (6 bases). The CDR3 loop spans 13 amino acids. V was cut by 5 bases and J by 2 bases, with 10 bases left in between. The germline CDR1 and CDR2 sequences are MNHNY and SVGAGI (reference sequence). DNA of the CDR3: TGTGCCAGCAGTGGGGGCAGGGCCTACGAGCAGTACTTC. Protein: CASSGGRAYEQYF.

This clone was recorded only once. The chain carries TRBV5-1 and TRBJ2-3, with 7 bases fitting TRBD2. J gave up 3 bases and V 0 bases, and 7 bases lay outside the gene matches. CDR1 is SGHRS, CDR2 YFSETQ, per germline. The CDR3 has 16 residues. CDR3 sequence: CASSLEPRGTTDTQYF. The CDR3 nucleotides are TGCGCCAGCAGCTTGGAGCCGCGGGGGACTACAGATACGCAGTATTTT.

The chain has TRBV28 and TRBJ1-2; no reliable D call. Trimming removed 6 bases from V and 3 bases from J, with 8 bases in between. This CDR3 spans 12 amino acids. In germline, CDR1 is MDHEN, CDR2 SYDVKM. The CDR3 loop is CASRPQDYGYTF. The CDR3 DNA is TGTGCCAGCAGACCACAAGACTATGGCTACACCTTC.

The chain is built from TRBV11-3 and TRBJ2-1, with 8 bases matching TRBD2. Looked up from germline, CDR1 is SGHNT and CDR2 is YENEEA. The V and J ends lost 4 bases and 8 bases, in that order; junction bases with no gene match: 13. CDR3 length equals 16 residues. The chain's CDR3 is CASSSPPWGAGDEQFF. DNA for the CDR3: TGTGCCAGCAGCTCCCCCCCGTGGGGAGCGGGAGATGAGCAGTTCTTC.

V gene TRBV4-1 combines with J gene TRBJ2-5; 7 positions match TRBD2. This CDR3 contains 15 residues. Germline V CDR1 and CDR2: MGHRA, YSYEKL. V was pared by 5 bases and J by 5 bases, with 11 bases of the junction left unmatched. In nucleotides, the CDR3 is TGCGCCAGCAGCACGCGACTTAGCGGGCTTGAGACCCAGTACTTC. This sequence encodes CASSTRLSGLETQYF.

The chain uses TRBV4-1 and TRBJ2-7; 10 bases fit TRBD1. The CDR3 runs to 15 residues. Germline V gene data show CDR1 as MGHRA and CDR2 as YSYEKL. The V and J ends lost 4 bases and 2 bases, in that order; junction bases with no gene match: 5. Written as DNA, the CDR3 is TGCGCCAGCAGCCCCTCGGGACAGGGGCCCTACGAGCAGTACTTC. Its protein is CASSPSGQGPYEQYF.